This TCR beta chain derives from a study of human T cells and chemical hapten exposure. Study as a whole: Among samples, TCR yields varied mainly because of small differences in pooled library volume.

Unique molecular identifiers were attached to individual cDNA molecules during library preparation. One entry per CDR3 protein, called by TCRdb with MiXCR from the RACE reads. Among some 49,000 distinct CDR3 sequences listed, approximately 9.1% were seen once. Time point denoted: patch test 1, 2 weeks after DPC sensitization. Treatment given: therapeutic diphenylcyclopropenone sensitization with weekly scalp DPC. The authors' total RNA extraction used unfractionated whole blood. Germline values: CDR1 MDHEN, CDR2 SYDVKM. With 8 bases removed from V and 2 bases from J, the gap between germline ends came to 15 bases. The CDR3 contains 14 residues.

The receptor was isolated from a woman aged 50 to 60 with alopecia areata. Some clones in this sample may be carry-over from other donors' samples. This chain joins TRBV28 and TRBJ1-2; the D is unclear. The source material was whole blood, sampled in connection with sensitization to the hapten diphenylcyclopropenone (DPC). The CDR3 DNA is TGTGCCAGCTTCCAAGTAGGATTAAACTATGGCTACACCTTC. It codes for CASFQVGLNYGYTF.